Below, 29 T cell receptor beta chains from the same sample are listed, as sequenced in a study of blood T cell repertoires in COVID-19. Clones were read by immunoSEQ multiplex PCR, and TCRdb kept only the in-frame ones, dropping some. The data contain 150,000 or so clones, 80% to 95% of them seen just once; the ten biggest clones take up roughly 5%. Sequenced sample: peripheral blood. All receptors come from a woman in her forties or fifties with acute or convalescent COVID-19.

Turning to this clone: Likely a read error: the CDR3 ends without its conserved phenylalanine or tryptophan. No DNA is shown, since the ends of the CDR3 on it are uncertain; the CDR3 is the one TCRdb lists. This chain connects TRBV27 to TRBJ1-2. CDR1 and CDR2 from the germline V gene are MNHEY and SMNVEV (reference sequence). The length of the CDR3 is 11 amino acids, counting both ends. The CDR3 loop is CASTDGGRLSI.

This clone was seen a single time. The chain has TRBV19 and TRBJ2-6; D is ambiguous. The V and J ends lost 10 bases and 1 base respectively, with 2 bases between them. The length of the CDR3 is 11 residues. Germline CDR1 LNHDA, CDR2 SQIVND (reference sequence). Here the CDR3 reads CATSGANVLTF. The CDR3 coding sequence is TGTGCCACGTCTGGGGCCAACGTCCTGACTTTC.

The rearrangement links TRBV30 to TRBJ2-1, with D perhaps matching TRBD1 (5 bases). Trimming took off 1 base at V and 4 bases at J, with 11 bases between the two ends. CDR1 GTSNPN and CDR2 SVGIG come from the germline V gene (reference sequence). This CDR3 region has 14 residues. The CDR3, as DNA: TGTGCCTGGAGTGCGGGTAAGGGGTACAATGAGCAGTTCTTC. It translates to CAWSAGKGYNEQFF.

In DNA form, the CDR3 reads TGTGCCAGTAGTACTCCGTACTCCCGGGGTAAAGGCTATGGCTACACCTTC. It is translated as CASSTPYSRGKGYGYTF. The chain is built from TRBV19 and TRBJ1-2; no clear D gene. The germline CDR1 and CDR2 sequences are LNHDA and SQIVND (reference sequence). V was trimmed by 4 bases and J by 4 bases, leaving 22 bases between them. CDR3 length equals 17 residues.

The rearrangement uses TRBV6-6 and TRBJ1-1; D not resolved. The CDR3 covers 14 residues. The germline V and J ends were trimmed by 5 bases and 7 bases, with 17 bases remaining between them. CDR1 is MNHNY and CDR2 is SVGAGI in the germline V gene (reference sequence). CDR3 amino acids: CASSPTGITDEAFF. In nucleotides, the CDR3 is TGTGCCAGCAGTCCCACGGGTATAACCGATGAAGCTTTCTTT.

This rearrangement joins TRBV10-2 to TRBJ1-5, with 11 bases identical to TRBD1. The J segment lost 3 bases and the V segment lost 10 bases, leaving 11 bases of the junction unmatched. The CDR3 loop spans 16 amino acids. Germline V gene sequence: CDR1 WSHSY, CDR2 SAAADI. The CDR3 DNA is TGCGCCACAACACCGGGACAGGGGGTTGACAATCAGCCCCAGCATTTT. Amino acid sequence: CATTPGQGVDNQPQHF.

Of note for this clone: Mismatch with germline at one junction end may stem from a read error. The chain combines TRBV7-7 with TRBJ2-5, with 11 bases fitting TRBD1. CDR3 length: 16 residues. CDR1 and CDR2 from the germline V gene are SSHAT and FNYEAQ (reference sequence). The chain's CDR3 is CASSASRTGGRETQYF. For the CDR3, the DNA is TGTGCTAGCAGCGCATCTCGGACAGGGGGCCGAGAGACCCAGTACTTC. Supplemented by reference TRBV7-7 and TRBJ2-5, the full variable domain reads GAGVSQSPRYKVTKRGQDVTLRCDPISSHATLYWYQQALGQGPEFLTYFNYEAQPDKSGLPSDRFSAERPEGSISTLTIQRTEQRDSAMYRCASSASRTGGRETQYFGPGTRLLVL.

The chain carries TRBV4-1 and TRBJ2-7; 11 bases line up with TRBD2. This CDR3 has 15 residues. V lost 4 bases to trimming and J lost 7 bases; unmatched junction nucleotides: 9. Germline V gene sequence: CDR1 MGHRA, CDR2 YSYEKL. CDR3 DNA sequence: TGCGCCAGCAGCCCCGAGACTAGCGGGATCGGAGAGCAGTACTTC. Residues: CASSPETSGIGEQYF.

V is TRBV3-1 (or the pseudogene TRBV3-2) and J is TRBJ1-2; TRBD1 agrees at 10 bases. This CDR3 contains 13 residues. Germline CDR1 and CDR2: LGHDT and YNNKEL (reference sequence). The V and J ends lost 8 bases and 7 bases, in that order; junction bases with no gene match: 7. The CDR3 coding sequence is TGTGCCAGCGCCTCCCGGACAGGGGGTGGCTACACCTTC. It yields the protein CASASRTGGGYTF.

This chain joins TRBV9 and TRBJ2-2; 8 nucleotides agree with TRBD2. The CDR3 spans 16 residues. Germline assignment: CDR1 SGDLS and CDR2 YYNGEE. V was pared by 2 bases and J by 4 bases, with 7 bases of the junction left unmatched. CDR3 region: CASSVTSASGTGELFF. CDR3 nucleotide sequence: TGTGCCAGCAGCGTGACTAGCGCTTCGGGCACCGGGGAGCTGTTTTTT. The whole variable domain, filled in from reference TRBV9 and TRBJ2-2, reads DSGVTQTPKHLITATGQRVTLRCSPRSGDLSVYWYQQSLDQGLQFLIQYYNGEERAKGNILERFSAQQFPDLHSELNLSSLELGDSALYFCASSVTSASGTGELFFGEGSRLTVL.

The chain uses TRBV19 and TRBJ2-4; D gene uncertain. The CDR3 sequence is 15 residues long. Trimming left V 5 bases short and J 2 bases short, with 13 bases between. CDR1 and CDR2 from the germline V gene are LNHDA and SQIVND (reference sequence). The chain's CDR3 is CASSSIISPKNIQYF. The CDR3 nucleotides read TGTGCCAGTAGTTCGATTATTAGCCCCAAAAACATTCAGTACTTC.

In this sample, this clone turned up once. Here the CDR3 reads CASSEGEKGYNGYTF. The CDR3 DNA is TGTGCCAGCAGCGAGGGGGAGAAGGGGTATAATGGCTACACCTTC. V is TRBV9 and J is TRBJ1-2, with D possibly matching TRBD1 (6 bases). The CDR3 is made up of 15 amino acids. Trimming took 3 bases from V and 6 from J, leaving 18 bases between them. In germline, CDR1 is SGDLS, CDR2 YYNGEE.

This chain connects TRBV3-1 (or the pseudogene TRBV3-2) to TRBJ1-5, with D maybe TRBD1 (5 bases). CDR1 LGHDT and CDR2 YNNKEL come from the germline V gene (reference sequence). The CDR3 is 15 amino acids. V was cut by 0 bases and J by 9 bases, with 15 bases left in between. The CDR3 bases are TGTGCCAGCAGCCAAGAAAGTGGGGGGACGGCGCCCCAGCATTTT. Translation: CASSQESGGTAPQHF.

This clone was recorded once. The CDR3 bases are TGTGCCAGCAGCCAGATGGGCGTCGGCCGGAACTATGGCTACACCTTC. It codes for CASSQMGVGRNYGYTF. The chain is built from TRBV4-2 and TRBJ1-2; D ambiguous. Trimming removed 3 bases from V and 2 bases from J, with 16 bases in between. The germline gives CDR1 LGHNA, CDR2 YNFKEQ. The CDR3 sequence is 16 residues long.

The rearrangement joins TRBV2 to TRBJ1-4, with TRBD1 matching over 9 bases. This CDR3 is 13 amino acids long. Germline assignment: CDR1 SNHLY and CDR2 FYNNEI. V dropped 6 bases and J dropped 8; count of bases not matched to a gene: 4. CDR3 bases: TGTGCCAGCAGCACCGGACAGGGGGAAAAACTGTTTTTT. It yields the protein CASSTGQGEKLFF.

The chain recombines TRBV3-1 (or the pseudogene TRBV3-2) with TRBJ2-6; D is undetermined. The CDR3 is made up of 15 amino acids. Trimming removed 6 bases from V and 4 bases from J, with 13 bases in between. In germline, CDR1 is LGHDT, CDR2 YNNKEL (reference sequence). The CDR3 loop is CASRREAAGANVLTF. The CDR3 nucleotides read TGTGCCAGCAGGCGCGAGGCAGCCGGGGCCAACGTCCTGACTTTC.

The genes are TRBV2 and TRBJ2-5; 7 nucleotides match TRBD1. The V gene end was trimmed by 4 bases and the J gene end by 3 bases; junction bases not matched to a gene: 5. CDR1 and CDR2 from the germline V gene are SNHLY and FYNNEI. CDR3 size: 14 residues. CDR3 protein: CASSVRQGEETQYF. CDR3 nucleotide sequence: TGTGCCAGCAGTGTAAGACAGGGCGAAGAGACCCAGTACTTC.

This clone was seen a handful of times. The V gene is TRBV6-5, the J gene TRBJ1-3; no definite D call. Germline V gene lookup returns CDR1 MNHEY and CDR2 SVGAGI. The CDR3 sequence is 13 residues long. V dropped 7 bases and J dropped 0 bases, with 7 bases sitting between them. CDR3 region: CASIYDSGNTIYF. The CDR3 region has the DNA TGTGCCAGCATCTATGACTCTGGAAACACCATATATTTT.

The CDR3 sequence is CASSVRVGGELFF. The CDR3, as DNA: TGTGCCAGCAGCGTCAGGGTAGGCGGGGAGCTGTTTTTT. The genes are TRBV11-3 and TRBJ2-2, with D possibly TRBD1 on 5 matching bases. CDR1 and CDR2 from the germline V gene are SGHNT and YENEEA. V was clipped by 5 bases and J by 7 bases, with 11 bases between them. The CDR3 length is 13 residues.

The genes are TRBV15 and TRBJ1-5; tentatively, D is TRBD1 (6 bases). Germline V gives CDR1 LNHNV, CDR2 YYDKDF (reference sequence). This CDR3 has 14 amino acids. V shed 1 base and J shed 7 bases, with 11 bases lying between them. CDR3 sequence: CATSRVGAVQPQHF. CDR3 bases: TGTGCCACCAGCAGAGTGGGGGCCGTCCAGCCCCAGCATTTT.

The chain uses TRBV6-1 and TRBJ2-7; 10 bases are a match to TRBD1. The CDR3 has 17 amino acids. V trimming: 2 bases; J trimming: 4 bases; junction bases outside the gene matches: 11. Germline CDR1 reads MNHNS; CDR2 reads SASEGT. This chain's CDR3 is CASSEILIDRGLYEQYF. The CDR3 DNA reads TGTGCCAGCAGTGAAATTCTAATCGACAGGGGGCTTTACGAGCAGTACTTC.

Points on this clone: Within the sample, other DNA sequences also encode this same CDR3. The J gene is TRBJ2-2, the V gene TRBV24-1; D is uncertain. V lost 7 bases and J lost 1, with 9 bases in between. CDR3 length: 14 amino acids. Germline values: CDR1 KGHDR, CDR2 SFDVKD. The CDR3 loop reads CATSAGLNTGELFF. CDR3 coding DNA: TGTGCCACCAGCGCAGGATTGAACACCGGGGAGCTGTTTTTT.

The V call is TRBV11-3, the J call TRBJ2-6; D unclear. V was trimmed by 8 bases and J by 1 base, leaving 6 bases between them. Per germline, CDR1 SGHNT and CDR2 YENEEA. The CDR3 runs 13 residues. The DNA of the CDR3 is TGTGCCAGCGGCAATTCTGGGGCCAACGTCCTGACTTTC. Translated: CASGNSGANVLTF.

The count of this clone is one. The V gene is TRBV6-2 or TRBV6-3, the J gene TRBJ1-2; possibly TRBD1 for D (6 bases). The V end lost 6 bases, the J end lost 4 bases, and 21 bases lay between the germline ends. Germline lookup yields CDR1 MNHEY and CDR2 SVGEGT. The CDR3 consists of 16 residues. CDR3 sequence reads: CASSPPTGLVPYGYTF. CDR3 DNA: TGTGCCAGCAGCCCGCCCACAGGGCTTGTACCCTATGGCTACACCTTC.

The rearrangement links TRBV19 to TRBJ1-5; TRBD1 matches at 8 bases. The germline V gene encodes CDR1 LNHDA and CDR2 SQIVND (reference sequence). V shed 5 bases and J 5 bases; nucleotides not matched to a gene: 8. The CDR3 has 15 amino acids. In DNA form, the CDR3 reads TGTGCCAGTAGTCAGGACAGGGAGGGGGATCAGCCCCAGCATTTT. It encodes CASSQDREGDQPQHF.

The chain couples TRBV18 to TRBJ1-1, with TRBD1 matching 10 bases. V shed 4 bases, J shed 3 bases, and the junction held 14 bases outside the gene matches. The CDR3 covers 18 residues. CDR1 is KGHSH and CDR2 is LQKENI in the germline V gene. The CDR3 DNA sequence: TGTGCCAGCTCACGTCGGGGCGGGACAGGGGCGTCGGACACTGAAGCTTTCTTT. Translating gives CASSRRGGTGASDTEAFF.

V and J are TRBV19 and TRBJ2-3; possible D gene TRBD2, 6 bases. The V and J ends lost 0 bases and 8 bases respectively, with 18 bases between them. Germline V lookup: CDR1 LNHDA, CDR2 SQIVND (reference sequence). This CDR3 has 16 amino acids. Written as DNA, the CDR3 is TGTGCCAGTAGTATAGACTCCTTTGCGGGAATGGGTACGCAGTATTTT. Translated, it gives CASSIDSFAGMGTQYF.

V and J are TRBV21-1 and TRBJ1-1; no check of the table's D call, TRBD1, against the DNA was made. TRBV21-1 is recorded as a pseudogene. The CDR3 is made up of 12 amino acids. CDR3: CASRGDKAEAFF. For the CDR3, the DNA is TGTGCCAGCAGAGGCGACAAGGCTGAAGCTTTCTTT.

The chain joins TRBV19 to TRBJ1-4, with a possible D match to TRBD1 (5 bases). From germline, CDR1 is LNHDA and CDR2 SQIVND (reference sequence). CDR3 size: 14 residues. Trimming stripped 3 bases from V and 7 bases from J, with 12 bases between. The CDR3 DNA follows: TGTGCCAGTAGTATGACCCAAAGGGGTGAAAAACTGTTTTTT. It yields the protein CASSMTQRGEKLFF.